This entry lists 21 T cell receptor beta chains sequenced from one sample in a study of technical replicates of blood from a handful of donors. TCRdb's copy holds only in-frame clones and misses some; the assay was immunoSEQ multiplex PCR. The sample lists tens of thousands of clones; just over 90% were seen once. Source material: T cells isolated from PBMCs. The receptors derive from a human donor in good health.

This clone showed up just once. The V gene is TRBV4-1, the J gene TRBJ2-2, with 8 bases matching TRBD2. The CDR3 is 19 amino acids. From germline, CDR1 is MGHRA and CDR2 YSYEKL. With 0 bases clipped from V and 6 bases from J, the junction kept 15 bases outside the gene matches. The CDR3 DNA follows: TGCGCCAGCAGCCAAGATAACTATAAACTAGCGGTCAACGCCGGGGAGCTGTTTTTT. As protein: CASSQDNYKLAVNAGELFF.

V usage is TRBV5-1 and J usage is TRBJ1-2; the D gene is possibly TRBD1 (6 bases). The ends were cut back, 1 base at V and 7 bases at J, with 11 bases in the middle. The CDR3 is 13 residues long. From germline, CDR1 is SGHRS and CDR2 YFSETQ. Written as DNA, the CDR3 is TGCGCCAGCAGCTTGCAGGGGCAGGGTGGCTACACCTTC. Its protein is CASSLQGQGGYTF.

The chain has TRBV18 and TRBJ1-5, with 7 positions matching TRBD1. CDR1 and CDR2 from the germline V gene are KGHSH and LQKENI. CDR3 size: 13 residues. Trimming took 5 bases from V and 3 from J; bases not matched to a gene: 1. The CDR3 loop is CASSGQVNQPQHF. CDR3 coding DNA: TGTGCCAGCTCAGGACAGGTCAATCAGCCCCAGCATTTT.

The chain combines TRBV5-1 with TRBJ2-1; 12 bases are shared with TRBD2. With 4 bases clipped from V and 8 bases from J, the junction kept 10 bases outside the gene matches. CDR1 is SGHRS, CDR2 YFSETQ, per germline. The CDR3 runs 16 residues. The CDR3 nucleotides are TGCGCCAGCAGCGGACAGACTAGCGGGAGCCTTTATGAGCAGTTCTTC. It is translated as CASSGQTSGSLYEQFF. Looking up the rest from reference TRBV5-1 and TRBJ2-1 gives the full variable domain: KAGVTQTPRYLIKTRGQQVTLSCSPISGHRSVSWYQQTPGQGLQFLFEYFSETQRNKGNFPGRFSGRQFSNSRSEMNVSTLELGDSALYLCASSGQTSGSLYEQFFGPGTRLTVL.

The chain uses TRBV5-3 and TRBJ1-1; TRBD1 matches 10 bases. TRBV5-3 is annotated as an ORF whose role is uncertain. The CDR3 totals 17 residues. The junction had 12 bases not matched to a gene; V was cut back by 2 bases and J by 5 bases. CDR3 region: CARSFSFRQGANTEAFF. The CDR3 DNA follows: TGTGCCAGAAGCTTCTCATTCCGACAGGGGGCGAATACTGAAGCTTTCTTT.

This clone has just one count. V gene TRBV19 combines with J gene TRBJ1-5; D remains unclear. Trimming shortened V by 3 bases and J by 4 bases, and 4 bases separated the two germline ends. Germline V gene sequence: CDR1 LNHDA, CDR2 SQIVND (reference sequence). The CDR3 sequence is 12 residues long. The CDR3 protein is CASSIPNQPQHF. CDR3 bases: TGTGCCAGTAGTATCCCGAATCAGCCCCAGCATTTT.

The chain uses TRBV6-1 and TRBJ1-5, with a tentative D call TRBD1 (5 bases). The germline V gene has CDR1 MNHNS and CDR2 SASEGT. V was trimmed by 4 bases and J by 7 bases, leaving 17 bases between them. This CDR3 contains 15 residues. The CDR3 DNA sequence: TGTGCCAGCAGTGGGCCGTGGGGGGGTAGACAGCCCCAGCATTTT. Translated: CASSGPWGGRQPQHF.

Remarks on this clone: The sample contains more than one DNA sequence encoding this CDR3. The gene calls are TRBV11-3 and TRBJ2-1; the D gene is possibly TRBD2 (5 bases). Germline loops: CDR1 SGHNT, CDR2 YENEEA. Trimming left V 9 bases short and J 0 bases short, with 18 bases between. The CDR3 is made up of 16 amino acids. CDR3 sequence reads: CASSTRTSSSYNEQFF. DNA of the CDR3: TGTGCCAGTAGCACTCGGACTTCCAGCTCCTACAATGAGCAGTTCTTC.

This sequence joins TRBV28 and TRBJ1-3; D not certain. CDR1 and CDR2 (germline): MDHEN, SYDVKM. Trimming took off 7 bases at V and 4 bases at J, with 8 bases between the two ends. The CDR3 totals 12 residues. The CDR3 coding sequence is TGTGCCAGCACCCTCCGGGGAAACACCATATATTTT. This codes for CASTLRGNTIYF.

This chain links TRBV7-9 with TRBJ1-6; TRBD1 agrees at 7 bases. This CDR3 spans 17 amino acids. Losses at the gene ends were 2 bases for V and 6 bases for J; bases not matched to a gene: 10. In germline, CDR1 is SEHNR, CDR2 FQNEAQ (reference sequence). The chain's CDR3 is CASSLIPHRGLNSPLHF. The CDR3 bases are TGTGCCAGCAGCTTAATCCCCCACAGGGGTCTTAATTCACCCCTCCACTTT.

This chain's CDR3 is CASSYSGINYGYTF. The CDR3 DNA follows: TGTGCCAGCAGTTACTCAGGGATTAACTATGGCTACACCTTC. The V gene is TRBV27, the J gene TRBJ1-2; a possible D gene is TRBD1 (5 bases). Deletions cut 4 bases from V and 1 base from J, with 10 bases between. Germline V gene data show CDR1 as MNHEY and CDR2 as SMNVEV (reference sequence). The CDR3 spans 14 residues.

Written as DNA, the CDR3 is TGCAGCGTGGGACAGGGGGAGGAGACCCAGTACTTC. Translating it yields CSVGQGEETQYF. This chain links TRBV29-1 with TRBJ2-5; 11 nucleotides line up with TRBD1. The junction had 2 bases not matched to a gene; V was cut back by 6 bases and J by 5 bases. CDR3 length: 12 amino acids. Germline CDR1 and CDR2: SQVTM and ANQGSEA. The entire variable domain, with the rest obtained from reference TRBV29-1 and TRBJ2-5, is as follows: SAVISQKPSRDICQRGTSLTIQCQVDSQVTMMFWYRQQPGQSLTLIATANQGSEATYESGFVIDKFPISRPNLTFSTLTVSNMSPEDSSIYLCSVGQGEETQYFGPGTRLLVL.

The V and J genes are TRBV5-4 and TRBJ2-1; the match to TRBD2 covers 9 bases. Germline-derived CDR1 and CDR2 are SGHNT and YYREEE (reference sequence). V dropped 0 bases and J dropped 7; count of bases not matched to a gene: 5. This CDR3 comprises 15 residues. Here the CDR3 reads CASSLVGLARNEQFF. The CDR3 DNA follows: TGTGCCAGCAGCTTGGTCGGACTAGCGAGAAATGAGCAGTTCTTC. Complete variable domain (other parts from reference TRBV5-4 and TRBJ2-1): ETGVTQSPTHLIKTRGQQVTLRCSSQSGHNTVSWYQQALGQGPQFIFQYYREEENGRGNFPPRFSGLQFPNYSSELNVNALELDDSALYLCASSLVGLARNEQFFGPGTRLTVL.

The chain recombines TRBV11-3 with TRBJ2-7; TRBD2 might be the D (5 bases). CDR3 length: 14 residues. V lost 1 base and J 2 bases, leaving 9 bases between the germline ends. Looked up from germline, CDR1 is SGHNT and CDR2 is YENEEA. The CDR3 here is CASSLAGKTYEQYF. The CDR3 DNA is TGTGCCAGCAGCTTAGCGGGAAAGACCTACGAGCAGTACTTC.

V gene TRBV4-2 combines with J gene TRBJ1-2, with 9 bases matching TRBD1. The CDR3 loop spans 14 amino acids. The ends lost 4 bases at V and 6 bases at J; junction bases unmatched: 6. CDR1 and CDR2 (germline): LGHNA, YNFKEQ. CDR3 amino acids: CASSPGQGADGYTF. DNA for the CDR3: TGTGCCAGCAGCCCGGGACAGGGAGCGGATGGCTACACCTTC.

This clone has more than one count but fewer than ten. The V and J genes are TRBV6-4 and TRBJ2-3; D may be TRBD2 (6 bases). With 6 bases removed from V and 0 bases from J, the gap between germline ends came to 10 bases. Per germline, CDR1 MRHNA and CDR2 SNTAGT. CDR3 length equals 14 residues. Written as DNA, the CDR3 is TGTGCCAGCAGCGGGAGCGAGAGCACAGATACGCAGTATTTT. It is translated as CASSGSESTDTQYF.

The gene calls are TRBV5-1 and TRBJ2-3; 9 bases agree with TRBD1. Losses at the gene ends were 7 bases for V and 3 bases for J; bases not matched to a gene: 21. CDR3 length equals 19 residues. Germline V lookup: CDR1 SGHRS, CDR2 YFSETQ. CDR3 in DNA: TGCGCCAGCCAGGCTCTTCCGGGACAGGGAGATGAGTTGACAGATACGCAGTATTTT. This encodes CASQALPGQGDELTDTQYF.

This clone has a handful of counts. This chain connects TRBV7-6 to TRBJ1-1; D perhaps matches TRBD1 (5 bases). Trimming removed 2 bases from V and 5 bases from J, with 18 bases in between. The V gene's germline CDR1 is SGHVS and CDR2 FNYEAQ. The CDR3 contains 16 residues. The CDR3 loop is CASSLNGGETATEAFF. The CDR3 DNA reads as TGTGCCAGCAGCTTAAATGGAGGGGAGACTGCTACTGAAGCTTTCTTT. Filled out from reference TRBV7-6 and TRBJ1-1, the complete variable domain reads GAGVSQSPRYKVTKRGQDVALRCDPISGHVSLYWYRQALGQGPEFLTYFNYEAQQDKSGLPNDRFSAERPEGSISTLTIQRTEQRDSAMYRCASSLNGGETATEAFFGQGTRLTVV.

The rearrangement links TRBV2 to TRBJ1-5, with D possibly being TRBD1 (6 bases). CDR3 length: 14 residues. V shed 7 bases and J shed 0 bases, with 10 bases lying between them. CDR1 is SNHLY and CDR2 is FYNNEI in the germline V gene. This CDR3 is CASNREYSNQPQHF. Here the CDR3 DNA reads TGTGCCAGCAACAGGGAGTATAGCAATCAGCCCCAGCATTTT. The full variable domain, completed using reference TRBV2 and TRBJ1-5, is EPEVTQTPSHQVTQMGQEVILRCVPISNHLYFYWYRQILGQKVEFLVSFYNNEISEKSEIFDDQFSVERPDGSNFTLKIRSTKLEDSAMYFCASNREYSNQPQHFGDGTRLSIL.

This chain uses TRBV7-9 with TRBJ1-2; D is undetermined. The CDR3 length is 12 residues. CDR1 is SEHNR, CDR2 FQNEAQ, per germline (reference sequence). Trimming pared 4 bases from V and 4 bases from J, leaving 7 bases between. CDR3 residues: CASSSFFYGYTF. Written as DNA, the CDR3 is TGTGCCAGCAGCTCTTTTTTCTATGGCTACACCTTC.

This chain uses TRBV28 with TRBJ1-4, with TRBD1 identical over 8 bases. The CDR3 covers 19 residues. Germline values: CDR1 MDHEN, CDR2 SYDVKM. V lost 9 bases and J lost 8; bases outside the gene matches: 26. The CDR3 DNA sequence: TGTGCCAGTGGATCGACAATTGACAGGGGAGGAGGTTTTACAGAAAAACTGTTTTTT. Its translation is CASGSTIDRGGGFTEKLFF.